A single sample gave rise to the 23 T cell receptor beta chains below, sequenced in a study of OX40 agonist ivuxolimab in advanced cancers. Clones were read by immunoSEQ multiplex PCR, and TCRdb kept only the in-frame ones, dropping some. Seen here are tens of thousands of clones, 83% observed once, and the top ten hold approximately 1.4%. The source material was CD4+ or CD8+ T cells sorted from blood, sampled in a trial of the OX40 agonist ivuxolimab. The source of these receptors is an adult with an advanced solid tumor such as melanoma, head and neck, liver or kidney cancer.

The chain combines TRBV2 with TRBJ1-5; TRBD1 agrees at 7 bases. V trimming: 6 bases; J trimming: 0 bases; junction bases outside the gene matches: 5. The CDR3 covers 15 residues. The V gene's germline CDR1 is SNHLY and CDR2 FYNNEI. CDR3 nucleotides: TGTGCCAGCAGAAGACAGGGACATAGCAATCAGCCCCAGCATTTT. Residues: CASRRQGHSNQPQHF.

V gene TRBV6-5 combines with J gene TRBJ2-3, with D possibly called TRBD1 or TRBD2 (5 bases each). Deletions cut 3 bases from V and 5 bases from J, with 15 bases between. Per the germline V gene, CDR1 is MNHEY and CDR2 is SVGAGI. The CDR3 has 15 residues. The CDR3 is CASSYEGSFGDTQYF. In nucleotides, the CDR3 is TGTGCCAGCAGTTATGAGGGGAGCTTCGGAGATACGCAGTATTTT.

The chain links TRBV5-1 to TRBJ1-2; possibly TRBD1 for D (5 bases). The germline gives CDR1 SGHRS, CDR2 YFSETQ. The CDR3 runs 14 residues. Deletions cut 1 base from V and 7 bases from J, with 14 bases between. CDR3 nucleotides: TGCGCCAGCAGCTTGCCCCAGGGCCGGGGTGGCTACACCTTC. It encodes CASSLPQGRGGYTF.

The chain joins TRBV18 to TRBJ2-1, with TRBD1 as a possible D gene (5 bases). The CDR3 runs 17 residues. Between the trimmed V and J ends, which lost 3 bases and 3 bases, there was a span of 18 bases. Germline CDR1 and CDR2: KGHSH and LQKENI. Here the CDR3 DNA reads TGTGCCAGCTCACCTAGGGTGCAGGGCCCACTCTACAATGAGCAGTTCTTC. Encoded protein: CASSPRVQGPLYNEQFF.

The chain joins TRBV6-6 to TRBJ2-3; 13 bases fit TRBD2. Germline values: CDR1 MNHNY, CDR2 SVGAGI (reference sequence). V lost 5 bases, J lost 1 base, and 3 bases stayed unmatched. The CDR3 totals 16 residues. The CDR3 sequence is CASSLGLAGGTDTQYF. Here the CDR3 DNA reads TGTGCCAGCAGTCTTGGACTAGCGGGGGGCACAGATACGCAGTATTTT.

The rearrangement uses TRBV5-1 and TRBJ2-7; a possible D gene is TRBD1 (7 bases). CDR1 is SGHRS, CDR2 YFSETQ, per germline. The CDR3 runs 14 residues. V was shortened by 3 bases and J by 0 bases, with 10 bases between the two germline ends. Here the CDR3 reads CASSSRDSSYEQYF. CDR3 DNA: TGCGCCAGCAGCTCGCGGGACAGCTCCTACGAGCAGTACTTC.

The rearrangement links TRBV6-1 to TRBJ2-3; TRBD1 is a possible D gene (6 bases). Trimming took off 2 bases at V and 3 bases at J, with 12 bases between the two ends. This CDR3 is built from 15 residues. Germline CDR1 is MNHNS and CDR2 is SASEGT. In nucleotides, the CDR3 is TGTGCCAGCAGTGAATGGCAGGGGCGGACAGATACGCAGTATTTT. As protein: CASSEWQGRTDTQYF.

In DNA form, the CDR3 reads TGTGCCAGCAGCGCGCAAGATACGCAGTATTTT. This sequence encodes CASSAQDTQYF. The chain has TRBV7-2 and TRBJ2-3, with D unclear. V lost 5 bases to trimming and J lost 5 bases, with 5 bases between them. The CDR3 sequence is 11 residues long. The germline V gene has CDR1 SGHTA and CDR2 FQGNSA.

This chain joins TRBV29-1 and TRBJ1-2; the match to TRBD1 covers 8 bases. V was clipped by 1 base and J by 2 bases; unmatched bases: 0. CDR3 length: 13 residues. Germline lookup yields CDR1 SQVTM and CDR2 ANQGSEA. CDR3 loop: CSVEGTGNYGYTF. The CDR3 DNA reads as TGCAGCGTTGAAGGGACAGGGAACTATGGCTACACCTTC. Based on the CDR3 plus reference TRBV29-1 and TRBJ1-2, the full variable domain is SAVISQKPSRDICQRGTSLTIQCQVDSQVTMMFWYRQQPGQSLTLIATANQGSEATYESGFVIDKFPISRPNLTFSTLTVSNMSPEDSSIYLCSVEGTGNYGYTFGSGTRLTVV.

The V and J genes are TRBV19 and TRBJ1-5, with no clear D. Trimming removed 7 bases at V and 4 bases at J, with 17 bases between. This CDR3 is built from 15 residues. Per the germline V gene, CDR1 is LNHDA and CDR2 is SQIVND (reference sequence). CDR3 amino acids: CASILNSAVNQPQHF. CDR3 DNA: TGTGCCAGTATTCTTAATTCTGCGGTTAATCAGCCCCAGCATTTT.

The chain joins TRBV14 to TRBJ1-1; maybe TRBD1 (6 bases). Germline assignment: CDR1 SGHDN and CDR2 FVKESK. V was shortened by 1 base and J by 3 bases, with 12 bases between the two germline ends. The CDR3 is 15 residues long. The CDR3 spells CASSQVGGSDTEAFF. Written as DNA, the CDR3 is TGTGCCAGCAGCCAAGTTGGGGGCTCGGACACTGAAGCTTTCTTT.

The rearrangement links TRBV7-7 to TRBJ2-5; 9 nucleotides align to TRBD2. The germline gives CDR1 SSHAT, CDR2 FNYEAQ (reference sequence). This CDR3 spans 17 amino acids. The V segment lost 2 bases and the J segment 6 bases; nucleotides outside the gene matches: 13. The CDR3 DNA reads as TGTGCCAGCAGCTTAAGAGCGGGGGGCACAAGCGGGCAGACCCAGTACTTC. Its translation is CASSLRAGGTSGQTQYF.

The chain links TRBV5-1 to TRBJ1-3, with D unclear. Germline CDR1 SGHRS, CDR2 YFSETQ. Between the trimmed V and J ends, which lost 0 bases and 7 bases, there was a span of 14 bases. This CDR3 comprises 15 residues. Here the CDR3 reads CASSLALALGNTIYF. The CDR3 nucleotides read TGCGCCAGCAGCTTGGCCTTGGCGTTGGGGAACACCATATATTTT.

The gene calls are TRBV11-3 and TRBJ1-1; D call uncertain. Germline V gives CDR1 SGHNT, CDR2 YENEEA. This CDR3 contains 11 residues. Deletions cut 5 bases from V and 7 bases from J, with 8 bases between. This chain's CDR3 is CASSKGFEAFF. CDR3 nucleotides: TGTGCCAGCAGCAAGGGATTTGAAGCTTTCTTT. Full variable domain (remainder filled in from reference TRBV11-3 and TRBJ1-1): EAGVVQSPRYKIIEKKQPVAFWCNPISGHNTLYWYLQNLGQGPELLIRYENEEAVDDSQLPKDRFSAERLKGVDSTLKIQPAELGDSAVYLCASSKGFEAFFGQGTRLTVV.

This chain links TRBV5-1 with TRBJ2-3; no clear D. Trimming took 0 bases from V and 2 from J, leaving 4 bases between them. Germline values: CDR1 SGHRS, CDR2 YFSETQ. The CDR3 spans 13 residues. CDR3 DNA sequence: TGCGCCAGCAGCTTGGGGTCCACAGATACGCAGTATTTT. Its translation: CASSLGSTDTQYF.

The J gene is TRBJ2-7, the V gene TRBV11-3; 10 bases align to TRBD2. Germline CDR1 and CDR2: SGHNT and YENEEA. This CDR3 is built from 15 residues. Unmatched junction bases numbered 5, after V lost 3 bases and J lost 3 bases. This CDR3 reads CASSLDLAGVYEQYF. The DNA of the CDR3 is TGTGCCAGCAGCTTGGACCTAGCGGGGGTCTACGAGCAGTACTTC.

This chain links TRBV11-2 with TRBJ2-5; D is undetermined. Trimming stripped 1 base from V and 5 bases from J, with 5 bases between. The CDR3 totals 12 residues. Germline lookup yields CDR1 SGHAT and CDR2 FQNNGV. This chain's CDR3 is CASSLAGETQYF. CDR3 in DNA: TGTGCCAGCAGCTTAGCCGGGGAGACCCAGTACTTC.

The chain is built from TRBV6-5 and TRBJ2-3, with D unresolved. Trimming removed 1 base at V and 0 bases at J, with 8 bases between. Germline V CDR1 and CDR2: MNHEY, SVGAGI. This CDR3 comprises 15 residues. The CDR3 DNA sequence: TGTGCCAGCAGTTACTTGCGTACTAGCACAGATACGCAGTATTTT. Residues: CASSYLRTSTDTQYF.

The chain carries TRBV19 and TRBJ2-1, with D tentatively TRBD2 (5 bases). V was trimmed by 7 bases and J by 0 bases, leaving 22 bases between them. Germline assignment: CDR1 LNHDA and CDR2 SQIVND (reference sequence). The CDR3 has 18 amino acids. The CDR3 region has the DNA TGTGCCAGTAAAATGAGGGCGCACTCGAGATTCTCCTACAATGAGCAGTTCTTC. This gives the protein CASKMRAHSRFSYNEQFF. Full variable domain (remainder filled in from reference TRBV19 and TRBJ2-1): DGGITQSPKYLFRKEGQNVTLSCEQNLNHDAMYWYRQDPGQGLRLIYYSQIVNDFQKGDIAEGYSVSREKKESFPLTVTSAQKNPTAFYLCASKMRAHSRFSYNEQFFGPGTRLTVL.

The chain links TRBV15 to TRBJ2-6; D is unresolved. The CDR3 is 15 amino acids. V dropped 0 bases and J dropped 2 bases, with 5 bases sitting between them. CDR1 and CDR2 (germline): LNHNV, YYDKDF (reference sequence). DNA for the CDR3: TGTGCCACCAGCAGAGATGGGACTGGGGCCAACGTCCTGACTTTC. It translates to CATSRDGTGANVLTF. Full variable domain (rest looked up from reference TRBV15 and TRBJ2-6): DAMVIQNPRYQVTQFGKPVTLSCSQTLNHNVMYWYQQKSSQAPKLLFHYYDKDFNNEADTPDNFQSRRPNTSFCFLDIRSPGLGDTAMYLCATSRDGTGANVLTFGAGSRLTVL.

This clone was seen only once. The chain carries TRBV4-2 and TRBJ1-2; no reliable D call. The CDR3 length is 12 residues. Germline CDR1 is LGHNA and CDR2 is YNFKEQ. The V end lost 0 bases, the J end lost 7 bases, and 6 bases lay between the germline ends. CDR3 in DNA: TGTGCCAGCAGCCAAGACGGGTTTGGCTACACCTTC. Translating gives CASSQDGFGYTF.

J is TRBJ1-6 and V is TRBV4-2, with D possibly TRBD1 on 6 matching bases. Germline V gene lookup returns CDR1 LGHNA and CDR2 YNFKEQ. The CDR3 has 15 amino acids. Trimming shortened V by 6 bases and J by 7 bases, and 16 bases separated the two germline ends. The DNA of the CDR3 is TGTGCCAGCAGTCGAGTGGGGGGCTCGAATTCACCCCTCCACTTT. This translates into CASSRVGGSNSPLHF.

The V call is TRBV7-2, the J call TRBJ2-7, with 7 bases that match TRBD2. CDR3 length: 15 amino acids. J lost 2 bases, V lost 2 bases, and 6 bases had no gene match. The germline V gene has CDR1 SGHTA and CDR2 FQGNSA. The CDR3 protein is CASSLQGGGPYEQYF. The CDR3 nucleotides are TGTGCCAGCAGCTTACAAGGCGGGGGACCCTACGAGCAGTACTTC.